These T cell receptor beta chains were read from a single sample in a study of blood T cell repertoires in COVID-19. Produced via immunoSEQ multiplex PCR; TCRdb's table is partial and in-frame only. The sample holds 470,000 or so clones, approximately 85% seen once. The sample comprised peripheral blood. The receptors were sampled from a human donor in a cohort sampled during active COVID-19. Both conserved end residues are trimmed from each CDR3. Fields, in order: V gene, D gene, J gene, CDR3 protein. A D gene is named only where the DNA matches it firmly.

v_gene: TRBV30
d_gene: NA
j_gene: TRBJ2-6
CDR3aa: AWTPLRFSGANVLT

v_gene: TRBV5-1
d_gene: TRBD1
j_gene: TRBJ2-7
CDR3aa: ASSLSGTGPYEQY

v_gene: TRBV5-1
d_gene: NA
j_gene: TRBJ2-1
CDR3aa: ASSPRSSANQRDEQF

v_gene: TRBV11-2
d_gene: TRBD2
j_gene: TRBJ2-3
CDR3aa: ASSLRSSGTSTDTQY

v_gene: TRBV6-5
d_gene: NA
j_gene: TRBJ2-7
CDR3aa: ASTPRGYEQY

v_gene: TRBV6-5
d_gene: NA
j_gene: TRBJ2-7
CDR3aa: ASSLSLNYEQY

v_gene: TRBV29-1
d_gene: TRBD1
j_gene: TRBJ2-7
CDR3aa: SVFKRQGTYEQY

v_gene: TRBV21-1
d_gene: NA
j_gene: TRBJ2-7
CDR3aa: ARRTRGYEQY

v_gene: TRBV28
d_gene: NA
j_gene: TRBJ1-3
CDR3aa: ASSLSTGTGNTIY

v_gene: TRBV7-9
d_gene: NA
j_gene: TRBJ2-7
CDR3aa: ASSLARGNQGSYEQY

v_gene: TRBV18
d_gene: TRBD1
j_gene: TRBJ1-1
CDR3aa: ASSAGGRNTEAF

v_gene: TRBV6-2/TRBV6-3
d_gene: TRBD1
j_gene: TRBJ2-7
CDR3aa: ASSYQTGGIDEQY

v_gene: TRBV5-6
d_gene: TRBD2
j_gene: TRBJ2-1
CDR3aa: ASSYRLAGARYNEQF

v_gene: TRBV23-1
d_gene: NA
j_gene: TRBJ1-2
CDR3aa: ASRRTSDYGYT

v_gene: TRBV7-9
d_gene: NA
j_gene: TRBJ1-4
CDR3aa: ASSVGDNEKLF

v_gene: TRBV4-3
d_gene: TRBD2
j_gene: TRBJ2-1
CDR3aa: ASSPFRLAGNEQF

v_gene: TRBV19
d_gene: TRBD1
j_gene: TRBJ1-5
CDR3aa: ASRRGQGNGNQPQH

v_gene: TRBV6-6
d_gene: NA
j_gene: TRBJ1-5
CDR3aa: ASSYSTGSQPQH

v_gene: TRBV7-3
d_gene: TRBD1
j_gene: TRBJ1-1
CDR3aa: ASSSRQGTEAF

v_gene: TRBV7-2
d_gene: TRBD1
j_gene: TRBJ1-2
CDR3aa: ASSPTGTYGYT

v_gene: TRBV6-6
d_gene: TRBD2
j_gene: TRBJ2-5
CDR3aa: ASKLGGGEETQY

v_gene: TRBV10-3
d_gene: TRBD1
j_gene: TRBJ1-6
CDR3aa: AISESTGGGDSPLH

v_gene: TRBV7-7
d_gene: TRBD2
j_gene: TRBJ2-5
CDR3aa: ASSVNPRTSGSETQY

v_gene: TRBV28
d_gene: NA
j_gene: TRBJ1-4
CDR3aa: ASGGSPTNEKLF

v_gene: TRBV5-1
d_gene: TRBD1
j_gene: TRBJ1-2
CDR3aa: ASSGQGSQRGYT

v_gene: TRBV29-1
d_gene: TRBD2
j_gene: TRBJ2-1
CDR3aa: SADRTSGRNEQF

v_gene: TRBV3-1/TRBV3-2
d_gene: NA
j_gene: TRBJ1-2
CDR3aa: ASSQGAADFYGYT

v_gene: TRBV6-5
d_gene: NA
j_gene: TRBJ1-3
CDR3aa: ASTRQSSGNTIY